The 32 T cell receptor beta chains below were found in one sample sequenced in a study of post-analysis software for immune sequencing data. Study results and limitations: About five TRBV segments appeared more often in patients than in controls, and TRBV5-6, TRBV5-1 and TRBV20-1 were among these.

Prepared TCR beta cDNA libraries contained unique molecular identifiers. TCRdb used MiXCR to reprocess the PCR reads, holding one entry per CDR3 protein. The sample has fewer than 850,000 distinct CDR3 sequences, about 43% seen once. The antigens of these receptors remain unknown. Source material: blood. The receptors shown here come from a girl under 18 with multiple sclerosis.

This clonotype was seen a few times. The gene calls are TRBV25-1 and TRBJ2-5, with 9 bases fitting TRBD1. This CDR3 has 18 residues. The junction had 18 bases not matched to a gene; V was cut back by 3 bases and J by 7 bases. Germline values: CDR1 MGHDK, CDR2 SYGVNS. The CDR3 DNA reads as TGTGCCAGCAGTGACGGGGGACAGGGCTTGGCCCAAGTTGGGACCCAGTACTTC. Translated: CASSDGGQGLAQVGTQYF.

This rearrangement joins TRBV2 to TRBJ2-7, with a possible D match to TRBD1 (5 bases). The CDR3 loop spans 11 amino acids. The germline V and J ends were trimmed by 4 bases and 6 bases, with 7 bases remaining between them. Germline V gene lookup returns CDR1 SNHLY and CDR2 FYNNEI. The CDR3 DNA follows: TGTGCCAGCAGTGTTCAGGGCGAGCAGTACTTC. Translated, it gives CASSVQGEQYF.

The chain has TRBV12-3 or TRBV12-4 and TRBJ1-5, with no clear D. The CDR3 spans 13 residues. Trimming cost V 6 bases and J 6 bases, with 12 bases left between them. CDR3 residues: CASSRIAGQPQHF. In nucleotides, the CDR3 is TGTGCCAGCAGCCGGATTGCTGGTCAGCCCCAGCATTTT.

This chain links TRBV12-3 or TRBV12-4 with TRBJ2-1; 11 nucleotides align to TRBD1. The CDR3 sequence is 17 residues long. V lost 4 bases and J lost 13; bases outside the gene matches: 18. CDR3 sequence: CASSSIMGQGVAETQFF. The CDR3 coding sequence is TGTGCCAGCAGTTCCATTATGGGACAGGGGGTAGCAGAGACCCAGTTCTTC.

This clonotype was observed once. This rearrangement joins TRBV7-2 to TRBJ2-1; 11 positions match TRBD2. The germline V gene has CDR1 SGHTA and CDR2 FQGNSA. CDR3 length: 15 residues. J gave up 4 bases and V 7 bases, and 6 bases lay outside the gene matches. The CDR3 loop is CASTTRLAGYNEQFF. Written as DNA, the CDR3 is TGTGCCAGCACCACAAGACTAGCGGGGTACAATGAGCAGTTCTTC.

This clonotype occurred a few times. In DNA, the CDR3 is TGCAGTGCTAGAGCCCTCTCCGGAGGTGGTACAGATACGCAGTATTTT. Amino acids: CSARALSGGGTDTQYF. This chain uses TRBV20-1 with TRBJ2-3; D possibly corresponds to TRBD2 (5 bases). This CDR3 is 16 amino acids long. Germline CDR1 and CDR2: DFQATT and SNEGSKA (reference sequence). The V end was cut by 1 base, the J end by 3 bases, with 17 bases between.

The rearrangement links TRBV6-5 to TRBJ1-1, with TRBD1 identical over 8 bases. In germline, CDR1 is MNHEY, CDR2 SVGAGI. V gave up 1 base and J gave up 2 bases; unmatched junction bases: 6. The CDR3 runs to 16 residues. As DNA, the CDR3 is TGTGCCAGCAGTTACTTGATAGGACAGGGAAACACTGAAGCTTTCTTT. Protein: CASSYLIGQGNTEAFF.

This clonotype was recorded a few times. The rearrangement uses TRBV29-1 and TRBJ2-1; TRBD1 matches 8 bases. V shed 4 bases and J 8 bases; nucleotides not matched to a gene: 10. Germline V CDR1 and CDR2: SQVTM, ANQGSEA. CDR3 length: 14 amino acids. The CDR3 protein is CSVAHRGWGDEQFF. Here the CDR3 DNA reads TGCAGCGTTGCACACAGGGGGTGGGGCGATGAGCAGTTCTTC.

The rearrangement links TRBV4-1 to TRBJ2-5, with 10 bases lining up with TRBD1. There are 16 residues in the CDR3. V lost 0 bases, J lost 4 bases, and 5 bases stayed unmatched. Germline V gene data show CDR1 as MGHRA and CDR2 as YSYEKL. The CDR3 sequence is CASSQETGQGGETQYF. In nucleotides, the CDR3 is TGCGCCAGCAGCCAAGAGACCGGACAGGGGGGAGAGACCCAGTACTTC.

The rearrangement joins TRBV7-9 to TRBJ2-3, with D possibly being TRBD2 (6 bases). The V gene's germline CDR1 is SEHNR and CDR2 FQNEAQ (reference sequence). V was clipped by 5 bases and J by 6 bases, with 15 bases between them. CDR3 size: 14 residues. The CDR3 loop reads CASSPRELSDTQYF. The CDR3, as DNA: TGTGCCAGCAGCCCACGGGAGTTGTCGGATACGCAGTATTTT.

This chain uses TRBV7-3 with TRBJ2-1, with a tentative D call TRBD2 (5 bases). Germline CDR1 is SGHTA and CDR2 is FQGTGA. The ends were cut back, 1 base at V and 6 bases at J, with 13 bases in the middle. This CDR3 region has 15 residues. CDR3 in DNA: TGTGCCAGCAGCTTAAGCTCCCAGGCGGGCAATGAGCAGTTCTTC. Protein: CASSLSSQAGNEQFF.

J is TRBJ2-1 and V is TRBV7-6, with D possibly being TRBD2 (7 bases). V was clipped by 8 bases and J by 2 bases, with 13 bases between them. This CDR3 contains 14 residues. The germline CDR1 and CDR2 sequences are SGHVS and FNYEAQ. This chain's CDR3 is CASGEGVTYNEQFF. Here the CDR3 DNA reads TGTGCCAGCGGGGAGGGGGTCACCTACAATGAGCAGTTCTTC.

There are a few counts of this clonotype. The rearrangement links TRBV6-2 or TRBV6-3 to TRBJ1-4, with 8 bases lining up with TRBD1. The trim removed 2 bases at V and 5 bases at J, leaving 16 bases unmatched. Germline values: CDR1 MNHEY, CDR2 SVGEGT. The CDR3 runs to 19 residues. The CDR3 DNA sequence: TGTGCCAGCAGTTACGGGGACAGGAGTTGGGACCGGCCCAATGAAAAACTGTTTTTT. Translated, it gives CASSYGDRSWDRPNEKLFF.

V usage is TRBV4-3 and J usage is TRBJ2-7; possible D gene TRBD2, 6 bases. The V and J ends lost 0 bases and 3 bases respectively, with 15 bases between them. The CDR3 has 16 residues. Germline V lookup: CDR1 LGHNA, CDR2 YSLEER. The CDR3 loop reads CASSQEARGSNYEQYF. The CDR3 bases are TGCGCCAGCAGCCAAGAGGCCCGGGGGTCGAACTACGAGCAGTACTTC.

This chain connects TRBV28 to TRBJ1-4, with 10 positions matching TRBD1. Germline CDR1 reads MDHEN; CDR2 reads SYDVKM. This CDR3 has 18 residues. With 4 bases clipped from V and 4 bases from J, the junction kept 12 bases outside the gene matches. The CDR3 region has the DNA TGTGCCAGCAGTTCACAAGGACGACAGGGGGCTATTAATGAAAAACTGTTTTTT. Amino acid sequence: CASSSQGRQGAINEKLFF.

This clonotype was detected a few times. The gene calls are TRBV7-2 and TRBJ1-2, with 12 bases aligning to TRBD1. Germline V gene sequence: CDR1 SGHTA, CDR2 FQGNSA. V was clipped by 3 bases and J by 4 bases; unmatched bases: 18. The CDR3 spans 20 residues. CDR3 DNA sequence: TGTGCCAGCAGCTTGCTCGCCCGGGACAGGGGGCATAGTGAAGGCTATGGCTACACCTTC. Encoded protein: CASSLLARDRGHSEGYGYTF.

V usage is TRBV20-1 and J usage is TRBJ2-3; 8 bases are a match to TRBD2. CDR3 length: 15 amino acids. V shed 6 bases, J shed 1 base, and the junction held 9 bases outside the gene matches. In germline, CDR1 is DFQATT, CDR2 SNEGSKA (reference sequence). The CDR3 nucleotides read TGCAGTGCCCCGGGAGGGTTATGGGGCACAGATACGCAGTATTTT. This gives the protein CSAPGGLWGTDTQYF.

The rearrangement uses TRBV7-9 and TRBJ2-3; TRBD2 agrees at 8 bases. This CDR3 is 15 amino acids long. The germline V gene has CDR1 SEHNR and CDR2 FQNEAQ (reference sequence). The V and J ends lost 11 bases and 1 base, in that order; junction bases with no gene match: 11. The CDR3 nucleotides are TGTGCCGGCACCCGGGGGGGGAGCGGCACAGATACGCAGTATTTT. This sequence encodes CAGTRGGSGTDTQYF.

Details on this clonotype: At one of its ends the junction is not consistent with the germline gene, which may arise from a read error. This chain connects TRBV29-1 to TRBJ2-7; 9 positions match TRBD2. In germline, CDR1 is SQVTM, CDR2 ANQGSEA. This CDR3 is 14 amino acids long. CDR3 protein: CSASPTSGPYEQDF. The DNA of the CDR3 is TGCAGCGCTTCCCCGACTAGCGGACCCTACGAGCAGGACTTC.

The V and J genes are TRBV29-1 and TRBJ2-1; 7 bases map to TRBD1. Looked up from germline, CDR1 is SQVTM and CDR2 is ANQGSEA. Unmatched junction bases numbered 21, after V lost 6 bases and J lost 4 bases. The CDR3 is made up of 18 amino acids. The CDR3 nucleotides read TGCAGCGTCGGAAAAGGATCCACCGGGACAGAGATATACAATGAGCAGTTCTTC. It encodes CSVGKGSTGTEIYNEQFF.

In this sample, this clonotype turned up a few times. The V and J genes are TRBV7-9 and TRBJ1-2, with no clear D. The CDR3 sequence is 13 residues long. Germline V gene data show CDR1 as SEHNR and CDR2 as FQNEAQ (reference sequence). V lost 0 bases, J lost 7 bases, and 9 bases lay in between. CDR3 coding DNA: TGTGCCAGCAGCTTAGCCCAGGCCCGTGGCTACACCTTC. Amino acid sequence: CASSLAQARGYTF. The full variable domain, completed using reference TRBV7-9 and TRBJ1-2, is DTGVSQNPRHKITKRGQNVTFRCDPISEHNRLYWYRQTLGQGPEFLTYFQNEAQLEKSRLLSDRFSAERPKGSFSTLEIQRTEQGDSAMYLCASSLAQARGYTFGSGTRLTVV.

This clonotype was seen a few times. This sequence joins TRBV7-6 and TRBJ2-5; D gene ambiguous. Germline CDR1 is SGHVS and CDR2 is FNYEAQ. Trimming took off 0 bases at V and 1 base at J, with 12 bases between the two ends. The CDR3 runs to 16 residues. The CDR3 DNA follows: TGTGCCAGCAGCTTAGCTTTGTCTCGTCCCCAAGAGACCCAGTACTTC. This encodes CASSLALSRPQETQYF. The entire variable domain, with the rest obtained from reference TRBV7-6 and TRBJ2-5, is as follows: GAGVSQSPRYKVTKRGQDVALRCDPISGHVSLYWYRQALGQGPEFLTYFNYEAQQDKSGLPNDRFSAERPEGSISTLTIQRTEQRDSAMYRCASSLALSRPQETQYFGPGTRLLVL.

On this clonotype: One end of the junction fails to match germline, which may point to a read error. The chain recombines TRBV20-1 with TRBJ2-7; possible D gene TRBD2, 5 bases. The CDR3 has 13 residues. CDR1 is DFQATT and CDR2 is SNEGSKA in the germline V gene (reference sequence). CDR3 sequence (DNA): TGCAGTGTTACCGGGGATCTTTCCTATGAGCAGTACTTC. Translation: CSVTGDLSYEQYF.

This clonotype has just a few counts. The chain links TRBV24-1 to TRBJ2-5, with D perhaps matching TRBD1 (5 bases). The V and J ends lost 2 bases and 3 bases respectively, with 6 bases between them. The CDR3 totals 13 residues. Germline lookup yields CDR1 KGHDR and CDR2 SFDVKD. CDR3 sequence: CATSDSTEETQYF. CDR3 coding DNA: TGTGCCACCAGTGATTCGACAGAAGAGACCCAGTACTTC.

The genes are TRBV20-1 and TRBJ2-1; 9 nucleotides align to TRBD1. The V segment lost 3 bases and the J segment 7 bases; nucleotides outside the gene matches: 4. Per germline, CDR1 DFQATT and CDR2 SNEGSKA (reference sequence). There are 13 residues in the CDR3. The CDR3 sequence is CSARGDRANEQFF. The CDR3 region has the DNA TGCAGTGCTAGGGGGGACAGGGCAAATGAGCAGTTCTTC.

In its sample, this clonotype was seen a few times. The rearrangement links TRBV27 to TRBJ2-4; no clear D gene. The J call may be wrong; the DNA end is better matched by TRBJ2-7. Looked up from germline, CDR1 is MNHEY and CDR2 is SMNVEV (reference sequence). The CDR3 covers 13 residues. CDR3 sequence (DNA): TGTGCCAGCAGTTTCTACGGCCCCTACGAGCAGTACTTC. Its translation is CASSFYGPYEQYF.

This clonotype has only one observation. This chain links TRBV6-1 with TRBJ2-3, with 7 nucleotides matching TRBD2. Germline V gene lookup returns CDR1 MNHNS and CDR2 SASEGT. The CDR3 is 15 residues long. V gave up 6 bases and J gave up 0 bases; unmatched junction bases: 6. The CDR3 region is CASSALAWSTDTQYF. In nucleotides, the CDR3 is TGTGCCAGCAGCGCACTAGCGTGGAGCACAGATACGCAGTATTTT.

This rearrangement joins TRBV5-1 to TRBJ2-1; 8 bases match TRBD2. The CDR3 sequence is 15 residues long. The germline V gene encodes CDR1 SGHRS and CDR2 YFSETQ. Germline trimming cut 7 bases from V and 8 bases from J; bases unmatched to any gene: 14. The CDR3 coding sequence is TGCGCCAGCTCCGCCGGGACTAGGATTCCAGATGAGCAGTTCTTC. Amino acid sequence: CASSAGTRIPDEQFF.

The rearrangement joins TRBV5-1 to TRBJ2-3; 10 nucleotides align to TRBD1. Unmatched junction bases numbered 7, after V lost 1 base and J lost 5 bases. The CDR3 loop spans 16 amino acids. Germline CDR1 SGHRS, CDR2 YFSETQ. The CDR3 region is CASSLFRDRGQDTQYF. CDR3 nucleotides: TGCGCCAGCAGCTTGTTTAGAGACAGGGGGCAAGATACGCAGTATTTT.

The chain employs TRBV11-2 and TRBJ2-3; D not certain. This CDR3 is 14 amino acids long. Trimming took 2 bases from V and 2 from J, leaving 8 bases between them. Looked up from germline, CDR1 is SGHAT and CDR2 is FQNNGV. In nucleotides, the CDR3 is TGTGCCAGCAGCTTACTCAGGCCCACAGATACGCAGTATTTT. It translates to CASSLLRPTDTQYF.

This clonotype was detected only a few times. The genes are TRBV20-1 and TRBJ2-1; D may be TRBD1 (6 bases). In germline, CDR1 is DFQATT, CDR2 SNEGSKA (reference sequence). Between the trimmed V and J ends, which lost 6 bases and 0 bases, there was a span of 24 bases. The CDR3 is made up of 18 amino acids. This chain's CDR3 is CSARIVPQGKGSYNEQFF. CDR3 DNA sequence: TGCAGTGCCAGGATAGTCCCCCAGGGGAAAGGCTCCTACAATGAGCAGTTCTTC.

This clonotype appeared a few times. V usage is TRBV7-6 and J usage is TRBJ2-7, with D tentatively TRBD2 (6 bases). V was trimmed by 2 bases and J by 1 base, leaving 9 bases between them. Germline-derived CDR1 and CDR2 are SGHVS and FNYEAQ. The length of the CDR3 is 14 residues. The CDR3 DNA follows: TGTGCCAGCAGCTTAAATGCGGGGTCCTACGAGCAGTACTTC. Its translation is CASSLNAGSYEQYF.